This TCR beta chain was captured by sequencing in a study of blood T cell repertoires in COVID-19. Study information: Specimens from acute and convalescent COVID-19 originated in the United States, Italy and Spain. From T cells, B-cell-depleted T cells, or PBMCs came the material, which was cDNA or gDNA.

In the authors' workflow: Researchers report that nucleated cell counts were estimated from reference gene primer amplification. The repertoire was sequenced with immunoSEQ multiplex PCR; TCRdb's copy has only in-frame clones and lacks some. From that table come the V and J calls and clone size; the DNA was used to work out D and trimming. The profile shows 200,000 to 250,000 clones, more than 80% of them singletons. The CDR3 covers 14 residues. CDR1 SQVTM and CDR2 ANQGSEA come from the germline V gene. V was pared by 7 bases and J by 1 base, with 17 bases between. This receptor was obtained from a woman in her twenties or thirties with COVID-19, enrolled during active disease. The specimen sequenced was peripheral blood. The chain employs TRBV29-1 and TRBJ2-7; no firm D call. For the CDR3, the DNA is TGCAGCGCCACCGTTCGAACGGGTTCCTACGAGCAGTACTTC. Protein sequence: CSATVRTGSYEQYF.